The sequence of this TCR beta chain was determined in a study of blood T cell repertoires in COVID-19. About the study: Material from acute and convalescent COVID-19 was sourced from the United States, Italy and Spain. T cells, B-cell-depleted T cells, or PBMCs provided the cDNA or gDNA that served as material.

The Seattle site enrolled patients during active infection and followed them longitudinally. In the original processing: Reference gene primer amplification gave estimated nucleated cell counts. The repertoire was sequenced with immunoSEQ multiplex PCR; TCRdb's copy has only in-frame clones and lacks some. V, J and clone size were drawn from that table, and D and trimming were deduced from the DNA. The profile shows under 400,000 clones, around 88% of them singletons. The germline V gene encodes CDR1 LGHDT and CDR2 YNNKEL (reference sequence). This CDR3 region has 13 residues. Trimming pared 5 bases from V and 4 bases from J, leaving 11 bases between.

The TCR originated in a woman between 25 and 40 years old with COVID-19, enrolled during active disease. Material: peripheral blood. The V and J genes are TRBV3-1 (or the pseudogene TRBV3-2) and TRBJ1-1; D is possibly TRBD1 (6 bases). CDR3 loop: CASSVAGATEAFF. CDR3 DNA sequence: TGTGCCAGCAGCGTCGCAGGGGCCACTGAAGCTTTCTTT.